There are many counts of the clone carrying this T cell receptor beta chain. The target antigen is unknown. These data come from a study of Graves' ophthalmopathy and Graves' hyperthyroidism. Study-wide findings and caveats: Most expanded clonotypes from thyroid (those above 0.001 frequency) were also found in blood.

This CDR3 comprises 14 residues. Germline CDR1 and CDR2: MNHNS and SASEGT. The V and J ends lost 4 bases and 1 base respectively, with 8 bases between them. Other autoimmune diseases, uncontrolled infections, pregnancy and lactation each led to patient exclusion. The evidence that diagnosis relied on was clinical symptoms, serum thyroxine, TRAb, thyroid ultrasound and orbital computed tomography. What supplied the PBMCs was about 10 ml of fresh peripheral blood. Scientists amplified the TCR beta CDR3 regions from RNA transcripts. HTBI primers were used in a first-round RT-PCR, which preceded a second-round multiplex PCR. TCRdb reprocessed the multiplex PCR reads via MiXCR and lists one record per CDR3 protein. The repertoire consists of fewer than 350,000 distinct CDR3 sequences, with roughly 15% occurring once and the leading ten covering more than 9%.

The sample consisted of peripheral blood. The chain recombines TRBV6-1 with TRBJ1-5; D gene ambiguous. This receptor was taken from an adult man with Graves' ophthalmopathy. The CDR3 sequence is CASSGPKSNQPQHF. The DNA for the CDR3 is TGTGCCAGCAGTGGGCCAAAGAGCAATCAGCCCCAGCATTTT.